The rows below give T cell receptor beta chains drawn from one sample of a study of T cells expressing NK-cell markers. TCRdb re-called the 5' RACE reads; one entry per CDR3 protein, DNA not given. This sample contains 400,000 or so distinct CDR3 sequences. Sample: blood T cells: a sorted CD56 or NKG2C T cell subset, CD4+ or CD8+ T cells, or bulk PBMC T cells (not recorded which). All receptors derive from a woman aged 45-60 years in good health. The CDR3 runs from the conserved cysteine through the conserved F or W.

v_gene	j_gene	CDR3aa
TRBV11-2	TRBJ1-5	CASSLLTGRDQPQHF
TRBV3-1	TRBJ1-1	CASSRLQRGVFITEAFF
TRBV29-1	TRBJ1-1	CSVRTLQVTEAFF
TRBV30	TRBJ2-2	CAWATWTGFITGELFF
TRBV5-1	TRBJ1-1	CASSRDGAEAFF
TRBV24-1	TRBJ2-4	CATSATSQNIQYF
TRBV27	TRBJ2-1	CASNPRVGDNEQFF
TRBV11-3	TRBJ2-4	CASSLEATLAKNIQYF
TRBV5-1	TRBJ1-1	CASSSPMTGKNTEAFF
TRBV5-5	TRBJ2-7	CASSITGLAGVGEQYF
TRBV7-9	TRBJ2-2	CASRILSNTGELFF
TRBV20-1	TRBJ2-3	CSARVPERGTDTQYF
TRBV6-5	TRBJ2-3	CASSYGSTQYF
TRBV20-1	TRBJ2-7	CSAPTSGEYEQYF
TRBV12-3/TRBV12-4	TRBJ1-1	CASSLSNRVNTEAFF
TRBV5-1	TRBJ1-4	CASSMTGGAEKLFF
TRBV12-3/TRBV12-4	TRBJ1-1	CASSPTGTLEAFF
TRBV30	TRBJ2-1	CAWSVLGTTSQFF
TRBV15	TRBJ2-3	CATSREKPRDTQYF
TRBV7-9	TRBJ2-6	CASSSSISGANVLTF
TRBV5-1	TRBJ2-7	CASSLWGPSSGAYEQYF
TRBV6-5	TRBJ2-1	CASSTPWASGRREQFF
TRBV7-2	TRBJ2-5	CASSTLGLSPHF
TRBV6-2/TRBV6-3	TRBJ2-1	CASRNNLAGGPVGEQFF
TRBV3-1	TRBJ2-7	CASSPAGNEQYF
TRBV7-8	TRBJ2-3	CASKPGRMTDTQYF
TRBV29-1	TRBJ1-1	CSVEGFDMNTEAFF
TRBV15	TRBJ2-7	CATSDSGQGAREQYF
TRBV2	TRBJ1-2	CARGGQVGGYTF
TRBV10-2	TRBJ2-7	CASTRQGYEQYF
TRBV4-2	TRBJ2-2	CASSQIRENTGELFF
TRBV3-1	TRBJ2-6	CASSQGGFSGANVLTF
TRBV7-9	TRBJ2-7	CASSASGRYHYEQYF
TRBV12-3/TRBV12-4	TRBJ1-2	CASGVLSGYTF
TRBV2	TRBJ2-3	CASSAGATSTDTQYF
TRBV2	TRBJ1-2	CASSEPGAAYGYTF
TRBV7-6	TRBJ2-4	CASSSDISGPQNIQYF
TRBV4-1	TRBJ1-5	CASSTSGGQGISNQPQHF
TRBV6-2/TRBV6-3	TRBJ2-2	CASRRGDLIDTGELFF
TRBV30	TRBJ2-1	CAWSVWEGSLPDEQFF
TRBV29-1	TRBJ2-1	CSVERLDEQFF
TRBV20-1	TRBJ2-5	CSVVSGKQETQYF
TRBV7-9	TRBJ2-7	CASSPKLSSSYGEQYF
TRBV7-8	TRBJ2-3	CASSLDFLGQAFTDTQYF
TRBV6-2/TRBV6-3	TRBJ2-7	CATLSVVHEQYF
TRBV12-3/TRBV12-4	TRBJ2-1	CASSLRLYEQFF
TRBV5-1	TRBJ2-4	CASSLERGIQYF
TRBV25-1	TRBJ2-3	CASSEMGQGSDTQYF
TRBV6-1	TRBJ2-1	CASTGIAGGKAVRNNEQFF
TRBV5-1	TRBJ2-1	CASSLKAQPYNEQFF
TRBV24-1	TRBJ2-1	CATGPGQGTVGQFF